The T cell receptor (beta chain) under discussion was sequenced for a study of blood T cell repertoires in COVID-19. About the study: Sites across the United States, Italy and Spain contributed samples from acute and convalescent COVID-19. T cells, B-cell-depleted T cells, or PBMCs provided the cDNA or gDNA that served as material.

Germline CDR1 is LNHDA and CDR2 is SQIVND (reference sequence). CDR3 size: 14 residues. Trimming shortened V by 2 bases and J by 6 bases, and 13 bases separated the two germline ends. Cohorts were assigned according to the clinical history that participants reported. The table came from immunoSEQ multiplex PCR; TCRdb's copy has only in-frame clones and leaves some out. The data show 250,000 to 350,000 clones, 88% seen once. This receptor was taken from a woman aged 55 to 70 in a cohort exposed to, infected with or recovered from COVID-19 (not recorded which). The rearrangement uses TRBV19 and TRBJ1-2, with D unresolved. Sequences were obtained from PBMCs or T cells enriched from blood (not recorded which). The DNA for the CDR3 is TGTGCCAGTAGTATAACAGCCAAACCCCATGGCTACACCTTC. Its protein is CASSITAKPHGYTF. Drawing the rest from reference TRBV19 and TRBJ1-2, the complete variable domain is DGGITQSPKYLFRKEGQNVTLSCEQNLNHDAMYWYRQDPGQGLRLIYYSQIVNDFQKGDIAEGYSVSREKKESFPLTVTSAQKNPTAFYLCASSITAKPHGYTFGSGTRLTVV.